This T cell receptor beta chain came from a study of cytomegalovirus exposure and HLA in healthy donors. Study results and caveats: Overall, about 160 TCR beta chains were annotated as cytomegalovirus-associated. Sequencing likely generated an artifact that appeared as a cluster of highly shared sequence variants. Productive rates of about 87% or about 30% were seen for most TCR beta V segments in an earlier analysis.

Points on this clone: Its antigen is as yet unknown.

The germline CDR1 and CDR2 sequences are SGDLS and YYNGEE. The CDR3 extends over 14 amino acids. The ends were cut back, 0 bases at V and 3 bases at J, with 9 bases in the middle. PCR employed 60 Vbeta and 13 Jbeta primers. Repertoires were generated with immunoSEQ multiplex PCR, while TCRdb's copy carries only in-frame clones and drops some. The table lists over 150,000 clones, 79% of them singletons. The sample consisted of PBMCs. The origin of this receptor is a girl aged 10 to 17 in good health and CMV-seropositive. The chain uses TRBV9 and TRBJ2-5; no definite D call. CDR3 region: CASSVGQFEETQYF. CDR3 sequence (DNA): TGTGCCAGCAGCGTAGGCCAGTTCGAAGAGACCCAGTACTTC.